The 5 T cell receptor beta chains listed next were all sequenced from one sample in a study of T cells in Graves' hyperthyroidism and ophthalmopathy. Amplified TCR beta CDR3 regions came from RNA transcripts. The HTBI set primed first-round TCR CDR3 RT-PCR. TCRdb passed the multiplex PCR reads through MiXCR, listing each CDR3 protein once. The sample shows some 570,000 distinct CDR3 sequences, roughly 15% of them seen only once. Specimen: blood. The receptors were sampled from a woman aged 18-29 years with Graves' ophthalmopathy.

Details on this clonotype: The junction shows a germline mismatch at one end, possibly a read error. The CDR3 is CAGSHLAGGPEEQYF. The CDR3 DNA reads TGTGCCGGCAGTCATCTAGCGGGGGGGCCGGAAGAGCAGTACTTC. The V call is TRBV7-3, the J call TRBJ2-7; TRBD2 agrees at 12 bases. Germline V lookup: CDR1 SGHTA, CDR2 FQGTGA. The CDR3 runs to 15 residues.

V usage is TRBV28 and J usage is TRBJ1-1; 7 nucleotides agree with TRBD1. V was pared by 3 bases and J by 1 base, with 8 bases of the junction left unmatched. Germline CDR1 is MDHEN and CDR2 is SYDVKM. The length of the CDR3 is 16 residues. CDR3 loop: CASSFKRQGKNTEAFF. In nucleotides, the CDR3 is TGTGCCAGCAGTTTTAAGAGACAGGGAAAGAACACTGAAGCTTTCTTT.

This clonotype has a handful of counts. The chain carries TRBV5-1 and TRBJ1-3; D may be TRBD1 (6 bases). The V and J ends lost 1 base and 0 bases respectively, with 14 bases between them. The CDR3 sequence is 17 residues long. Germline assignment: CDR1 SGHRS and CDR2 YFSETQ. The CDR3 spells CASSLSNVRGSGNTIYF. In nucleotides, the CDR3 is TGCGCCAGCAGCTTGTCTAACGTCAGGGGCTCTGGAAACACCATATATTTT.

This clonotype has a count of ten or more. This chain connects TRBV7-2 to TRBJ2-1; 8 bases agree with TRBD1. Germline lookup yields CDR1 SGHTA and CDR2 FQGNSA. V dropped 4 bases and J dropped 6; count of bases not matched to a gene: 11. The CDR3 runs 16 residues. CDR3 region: CASSSGQGGVGNEQFF. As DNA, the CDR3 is TGTGCCAGCAGCTCCGGACAGGGAGGAGTAGGCAATGAGCAGTTCTTC.

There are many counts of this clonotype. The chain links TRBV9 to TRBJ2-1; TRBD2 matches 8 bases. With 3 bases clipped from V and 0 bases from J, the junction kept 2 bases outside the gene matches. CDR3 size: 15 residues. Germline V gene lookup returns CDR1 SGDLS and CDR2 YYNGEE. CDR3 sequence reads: CASSGSGISYNEQFF. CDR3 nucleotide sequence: TGTGCCAGCAGCGGTAGCGGGATCTCCTACAATGAGCAGTTCTTC.